Listed below are T cell receptor beta chains from one sample, sequenced in a study of cytomegalovirus exposure and HLA in healthy donors. Here immunoSEQ multiplex PCR was the method, and the copy in TCRdb shows in-frame clones only, minus some. The table shows 90,000 to 150,000 clones, with approximately 91% occurring only once. Sequencing input: PBMCs. These receptors all stem from a man aged 18 to 35 in good health and CMV-seropositive. CDR3s include the opening cysteine and the closing phenylalanine or tryptophan. A D gene is named only where the DNA matches it firmly. Only part of the rows carry a size: once, few, many, or a class if the clone is expanded.

d_call: TRBD1
v_call: TRBV7-8
j_call: TRBJ1-1
clone_size: -
cdr3_aa: CASSSLRDSYRMNTEAFF
cdr3_nt: TGTGCCAGCAGCTCACTACGGGACAGCTACCGAATGAACACTGAAGCTTTCTTT

d_call: -
v_call: TRBV4-1
j_call: TRBJ1-3
clone_size: -
cdr3_aa: CASSHQGSLRGTGNTIYF
cdr3_nt: TGCGCCAGCAGCCACCAAGGATCGCTGAGAGGTACTGGAAACACCATATATTTT

d_call: -
v_call: TRBV6-5
j_call: TRBJ2-7
clone_size: -
cdr3_aa: CASSYSRRSYEQYF
cdr3_nt: TGTGCCAGCAGTTACTCGAGGCGGAGCTACGAGCAGTACTTC

d_call: TRBD2
v_call: TRBV5-1
j_call: TRBJ2-2
clone_size: -
cdr3_aa: CASSLGAGENTGELFF
cdr3_nt: TGCGCCAGCAGCTTGGGTGCGGGGGAGAACACCGGGGAGCTGTTTTTT

d_call: -
v_call: TRBV6-6
j_call: TRBJ1-2
clone_size: -
cdr3_aa: CASSVTGPNYGYTF
cdr3_nt: TGTGCCAGCAGTGTGACAGGACCGAACTATGGCTACACCTTC

d_call: -
v_call: TRBV21-1
j_call: TRBJ1-5
clone_size: -
cdr3_aa: CASSKVQQGYQPQHF
cdr3_nt: TGTGCCAGCAGCAAAGTCCAACAGGGGTATCAGCCCCAGCATTTT

d_call: TRBD2
v_call: TRBV2
j_call: TRBJ2-3
clone_size: once
cdr3_aa: CASSANSGEPSTDTQYF
cdr3_nt: TGTGCCAGCAGTGCCAATAGCGGGGAGCCGAGCACAGATACGCAGTATTTT

d_call: -
v_call: TRBV23-1
j_call: TRBJ2-1
clone_size: -
cdr3_aa: CASSQSFPRWNEQFF
cdr3_nt: TGCGCCAGCAGTCAATCTTTCCCTAGATGGAATGAGCAGTTCTTC

d_call: TRBD1
v_call: TRBV10-1
j_call: TRBJ1-1
clone_size: -
cdr3_aa: CASSPTRGTGGLRVNTEAFF
cdr3_nt: TGCGCCAGCAGTCCAACGAGGGGGACAGGGGGCTTGAGGGTGAACACTGAAGCTTTCTTT

d_call: -
v_call: TRBV29-1
j_call: TRBJ1-2
clone_size: -
cdr3_aa: CSVEVGSGGYGYTF
cdr3_nt: TGCAGCGTTGAAGTGGGGTCGGGAGGTTATGGCTACACCTTC

d_call: TRBD2
v_call: TRBV4-2
j_call: TRBJ2-5
clone_size: -
cdr3_aa: CASSQRRSGGVGETQYF
cdr3_nt: TGTGCCAGCAGCCAACGGCGAAGCGGGGGGGTTGGTGAGACCCAGTACTTC

d_call: -
v_call: TRBV5-6
j_call: TRBJ2-7
clone_size: -
cdr3_aa: CASSPSSYEQYF
cdr3_nt: TGTGCCAGCAGCCCTAGCTCCTACGAGCAGTACTTC

d_call: -
v_call: TRBV7-9
j_call: TRBJ2-7
clone_size: once
cdr3_aa: CASSSLRSGFGRAYEQYF
cdr3_nt: TGTGCCAGCAGCTCTCTACGGTCAGGATTTGGGAGAGCCTACGAGCAGTACTTC

d_call: TRBD1
v_call: TRBV4-1
j_call: TRBJ2-4
clone_size: -
cdr3_aa: CASSQGTGGGNIQYF
cdr3_nt: TGCGCCAGCAGCCAAGGAACAGGGGGTGGAAACATTCAGTACTTC

d_call: -
v_call: TRBV28
j_call: TRBJ2-7
clone_size: -
cdr3_aa: CASLHFTGRDEQYF
cdr3_nt: TGTGCCAGCCTTCATTTCACAGGGAGAGACGAGCAGTACTTC

d_call: TRBD1
v_call: TRBV5-6
j_call: TRBJ2-5
clone_size: -
cdr3_aa: CASSEDRVDGQYF
cdr3_nt: TGTGCCAGCAGCGAGGACAGGGTTGATGGCCAGTACTTC

d_call: TRBD1
v_call: TRBV5-1
j_call: TRBJ1-5
clone_size: -
cdr3_aa: CASSLEGDRAQPQHF
cdr3_nt: TGCGCCAGCAGCTTGGAGGGGGACAGGGCACAGCCCCAGCATTTT

d_call: TRBD2
v_call: TRBV7-2
j_call: TRBJ2-1
clone_size: -
cdr3_aa: CASSLVASGGDNEQFF
cdr3_nt: TGTGCCAGCAGCTTAGTCGCTAGCGGGGGCGACAATGAGCAGTTCTTC

d_call: -
v_call: TRBV21-1
j_call: TRBJ1-3
clone_size: -
cdr3_aa: CATQNTIYF
cdr3_nt: TGTGCCACCCAAAACACCATATATTTT

d_call: TRBD1
v_call: TRBV18
j_call: TRBJ1-2
clone_size: -
cdr3_aa: CASSPLSDRFYGYTF
cdr3_nt: TGTGCCAGCTCACCTCTCTCGGACAGGTTTTATGGCTACACCTTC

d_call: -
v_call: TRBV27
j_call: TRBJ1-5
clone_size: -
cdr3_aa: CASSFLNQPQHF
cdr3_nt: TGTGCCAGCAGTTTTCTCAATCAGCCCCAGCATTTT

d_call: TRBD2
v_call: TRBV19
j_call: TRBJ2-3
clone_size: -
cdr3_aa: CASSLAGFTDTQYF
cdr3_nt: TGTGCCAGTAGTTTAGCGGGGTTCACAGATACGCAGTATTTT

d_call: -
v_call: TRBV28
j_call: TRBJ2-3
clone_size: -
cdr3_aa: CASSFVLGVRADTQYF
cdr3_nt: TGTGCCAGCAGTTTCGTGCTAGGGGTTAGAGCAGATACGCAGTATTTT

d_call: TRBD2
v_call: TRBV28
j_call: TRBJ2-7
clone_size: -
cdr3_aa: CASSVAGDFYEQYF
cdr3_nt: TGTGCCAGCAGTGTAGCGGGGGATTTCTACGAGCAGTACTTC

d_call: -
v_call: TRBV28
j_call: TRBJ1-2
clone_size: -
cdr3_aa: CASSPPAEANYGYTF
cdr3_nt: TGTGCCAGCAGCCCGCCCGCAGAAGCTAACTATGGCTACACCTTC

d_call: -
v_call: TRBV7-2
j_call: TRBJ2-1
clone_size: -
cdr3_aa: CASSPSRGLSSYNEQFF
cdr3_nt: TGTGCCAGCAGTCCCTCCCGGGGTTTGAGCTCCTACAATGAGCAGTTCTTC

d_call: TRBD1
v_call: TRBV6-6
j_call: TRBJ1-6
clone_size: many
cdr3_aa: CASRGQGEASPLHF
cdr3_nt: TGTGCCAGCAGGGGACAGGGGGAAGCTTCACCCCTCCACTTT

d_call: TRBD2
v_call: TRBV7-9
j_call: TRBJ2-5
clone_size: -
cdr3_aa: CASSSGGTVKETQYF
cdr3_nt: TGTGCCAGCAGCTCCGGGGGGACGGTTAAAGAGACCCAGTACTTC

d_call: TRBD1
v_call: TRBV5-1
j_call: TRBJ1-6
clone_size: -
cdr3_aa: CASSSNWDSYNSPLHF
cdr3_nt: TGCGCCAGCAGCTCCAATTGGGACAGTTATAATTCACCCCTCCACTTT

d_call: -
v_call: TRBV20-1
j_call: TRBJ2-7
clone_size: -
cdr3_aa: CSAREGRRAF
cdr3_nt: TGCAGTGCTAGAGAGGGTAGGAGGGCCTTC

d_call: -
v_call: TRBV7-9
j_call: TRBJ2-7
clone_size: -
cdr3_aa: CASSLDRLIYEQYF
cdr3_nt: TGTGCCAGCAGCTTAGACAGACTAATCTACGAGCAGTACTTC

d_call: TRBD2
v_call: TRBV7-2
j_call: TRBJ2-5
clone_size: -
cdr3_aa: CASSSSGGHVQETQYF
cdr3_nt: TGTGCCAGCAGTTCGAGCGGGGGACACGTTCAAGAGACCCAGTACTTC

d_call: -
v_call: TRBV30
j_call: TRBJ1-5
clone_size: -
cdr3_aa: CASNQPQHF
cdr3_nt: TGTGCCTCTAATCAGCCCCAGCATTTT

d_call: -
v_call: TRBV4-2
j_call: TRBJ1-1
clone_size: -
cdr3_aa: CASSHDRNTEAFF
cdr3_nt: TGTGCCAGCAGCCACGACAGAAACACTGAAGCTTTCTTT

d_call: -
v_call: TRBV6-1
j_call: TRBJ2-2
clone_size: -
cdr3_aa: CATARQGDTGELFF
cdr3_nt: TGTGCCACCGCCCGCCAGGGCGACACCGGGGAGCTGTTTTTT

d_call: -
v_call: TRBV30
j_call: TRBJ1-4
clone_size: -
cdr3_aa: CAWSGDWGSEKLFF
cdr3_nt: TGTGCCTGGAGTGGGGACTGGGGGAGTGAAAAACTGTTTTTT

d_call: TRBD1
v_call: TRBV5-1
j_call: TRBJ2-7
clone_size: -
cdr3_aa: CASSLQPDRGVEQYF
cdr3_nt: TGCGCCAGCAGCTTGCAGCCGGACAGGGGCGTCGAGCAGTACTTC

d_call: -
v_call: TRBV2
j_call: TRBJ1-1
clone_size: -
cdr3_aa: CASIYFSGDTEAFF
cdr3_nt: TGTGCCAGCATTTATTTCTCGGGGGACACTGAAGCTTTCTTT

d_call: -
v_call: TRBV9
j_call: TRBJ2-1
clone_size: -
cdr3_aa: CASSLSVNEQFF
cdr3_nt: TGTGCCAGCAGCCTCAGTGTGAATGAGCAGTTCTTC

d_call: TRBD1
v_call: TRBV25-1
j_call: TRBJ1-4
clone_size: -
cdr3_aa: CASSGRDSEKLFF
cdr3_nt: TGTGCCAGCAGTGGCCGGGACAGCGAAAAACTGTTTTTT

d_call: -
v_call: TRBV2
j_call: TRBJ2-2
clone_size: -
cdr3_aa: CATGRQLTGELFF
cdr3_nt: TGTGCCACCGGCAGACAACTCACCGGGGAGCTGTTTTTT

d_call: -
v_call: TRBV5-1
j_call: TRBJ1-1
clone_size: -
cdr3_aa: CASRREVMNTEAFF
cdr3_nt: TGCGCCAGCCGGAGAGAGGTTATGAACACTGAAGCTTTCTTT

d_call: -
v_call: TRBV19
j_call: TRBJ1-5
clone_size: -
cdr3_aa: CASRQRGGPQHF
cdr3_nt: TGTGCCAGTAGGCAAAGGGGCGGGCCCCAGCATTTT

d_call: TRBD1
v_call: TRBV7-9
j_call: TRBJ2-1
clone_size: -
cdr3_aa: CASSPTPGQGENEQFF
cdr3_nt: TGTGCCAGCAGCCCGACCCCGGGACAGGGGGAAAATGAGCAGTTCTTC

d_call: -
v_call: TRBV4-2
j_call: TRBJ1-2
clone_size: few
cdr3_aa: CASSQDGGRASYGYTF
cdr3_nt: TGTGCCAGCAGCCAAGATGGGGGCAGGGCATCCTATGGCTACACCTTC

d_call: -
v_call: TRBV28
j_call: TRBJ1-1
clone_size: -
cdr3_aa: CASSPHSRNTEAFF
cdr3_nt: TGTGCCAGCAGCCCCCACAGCCGGAACACTGAAGCTTTCTTT

d_call: TRBD2
v_call: TRBV4-2
j_call: TRBJ2-7
clone_size: -
cdr3_aa: CASSQFSSGSYEQYF
cdr3_nt: TGTGCCAGCAGCCAATTTTCTAGCGGCTCCTACGAGCAGTACTTC

d_call: -
v_call: TRBV29-1
j_call: TRBJ1-1
clone_size: once
cdr3_aa: CSVVIMELDSLKSNTEAFF
cdr3_nt: TGCAGCGTTGTGATTATGGAACTGGACAGCCTAAAATCGAACACTGAAGCTTTCTTT

d_call: TRBD2
v_call: TRBV28
j_call: TRBJ2-5
clone_size: -
cdr3_aa: CASSLAGEPGKYQETQYF
cdr3_nt: TGTGCCAGCAGTCTAGCGGGGGAACCTGGGAAGTACCAAGAGACCCAGTACTTC

d_call: -
v_call: TRBV7-9
j_call: TRBJ1-2
clone_size: -
cdr3_aa: CASSRGGSYGYTF
cdr3_nt: TGTGCCAGCAGCCGGGGGGGAAGCTATGGCTACACCTTC

d_call: TRBD1
v_call: TRBV28
j_call: TRBJ1-2
clone_size: -
cdr3_aa: CASSLGRGQVYGYTF
cdr3_nt: TGTGCCAGCAGTTTAGGCCGGGGACAGGTCTATGGCTACACCTTC

d_call: -
v_call: TRBV4-1
j_call: TRBJ1-1
clone_size: -
cdr3_aa: CASRNLRGLAEAFF
cdr3_nt: TGCGCCAGCAGGAATTTAAGGGGGTTGGCTGAAGCTTTCTTT